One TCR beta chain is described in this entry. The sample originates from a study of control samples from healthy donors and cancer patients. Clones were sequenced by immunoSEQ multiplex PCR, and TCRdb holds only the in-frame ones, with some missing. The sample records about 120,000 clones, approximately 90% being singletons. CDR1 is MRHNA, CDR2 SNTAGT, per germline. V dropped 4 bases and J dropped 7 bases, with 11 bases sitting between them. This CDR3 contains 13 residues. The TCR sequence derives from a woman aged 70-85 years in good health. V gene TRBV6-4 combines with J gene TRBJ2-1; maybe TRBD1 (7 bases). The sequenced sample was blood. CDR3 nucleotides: TGTGCCAGCAGTGGGCAGGGGGGAAATGAGCAGTTCTTC. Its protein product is CASSGQGGNEQFF.